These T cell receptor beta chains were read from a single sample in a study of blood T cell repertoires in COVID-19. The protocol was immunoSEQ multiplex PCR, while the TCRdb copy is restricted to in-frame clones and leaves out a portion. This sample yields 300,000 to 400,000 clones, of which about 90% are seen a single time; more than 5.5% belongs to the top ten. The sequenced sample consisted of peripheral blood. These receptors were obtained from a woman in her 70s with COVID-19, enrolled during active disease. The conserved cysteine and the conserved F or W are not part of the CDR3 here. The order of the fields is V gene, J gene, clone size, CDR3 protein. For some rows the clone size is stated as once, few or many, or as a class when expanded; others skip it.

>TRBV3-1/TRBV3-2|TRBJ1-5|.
ASSTRDRVEPQH
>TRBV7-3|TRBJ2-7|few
ASSFQAGGEQY
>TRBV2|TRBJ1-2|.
ASSDATGQAIINYGYT
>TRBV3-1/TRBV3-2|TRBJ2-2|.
ASSQGTLTGELF
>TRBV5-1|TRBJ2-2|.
ASSTSPRGNTGELF
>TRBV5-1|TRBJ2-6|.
ASSPQGAGAGANVLT
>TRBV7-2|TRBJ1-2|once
ASSPRGGLGYT
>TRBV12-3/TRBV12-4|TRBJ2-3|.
ASSFQGDTQY
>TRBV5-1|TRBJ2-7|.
ASSPGNEQY
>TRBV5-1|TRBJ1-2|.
ASSLFSPNYGYT
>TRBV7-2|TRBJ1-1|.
ASSPQGATTEAF
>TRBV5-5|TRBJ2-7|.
ASSGGAYEQY
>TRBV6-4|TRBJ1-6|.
ASSALSEGASYNSPLH
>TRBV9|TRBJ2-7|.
ASSGGSRYEQY
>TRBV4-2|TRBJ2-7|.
ASSQAAQGEIFSYEQY
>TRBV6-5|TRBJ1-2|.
ASRTTGHYGYT
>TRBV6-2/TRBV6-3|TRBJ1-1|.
ASSYSTWYTEAF
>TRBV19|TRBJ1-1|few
ASSARQGITEAF
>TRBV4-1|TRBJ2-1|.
ASSQHSGGNNEQF
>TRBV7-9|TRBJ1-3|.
ASSLAGRGTGNTIY
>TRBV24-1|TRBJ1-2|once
ATSEAGANYGYT
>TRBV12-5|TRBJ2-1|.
ASGYNEQF
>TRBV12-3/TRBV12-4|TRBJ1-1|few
ASSIGQGIVAF
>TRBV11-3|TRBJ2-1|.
ASSLTGGHNEQF
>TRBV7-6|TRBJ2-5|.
ASRQGGEVETQY
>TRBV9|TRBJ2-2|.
ASSPQTGELF
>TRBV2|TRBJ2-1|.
ASSEHGGWTSGGNEQF
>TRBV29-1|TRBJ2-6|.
SAITGANVLT
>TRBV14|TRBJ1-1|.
ASSLTWNTEAF
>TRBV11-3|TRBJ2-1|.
ASSDDSRGQF
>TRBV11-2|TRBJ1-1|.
ASSLGGRTEAF
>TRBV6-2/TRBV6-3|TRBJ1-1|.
ASSYSAGGLAF
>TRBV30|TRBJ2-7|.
AWSARTSGGAGEQY
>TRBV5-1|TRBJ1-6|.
ASSLAGLGDSPLH
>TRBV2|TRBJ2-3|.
ASGTSGGSSTDTQY
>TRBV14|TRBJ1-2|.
ASRTGGNYGYT
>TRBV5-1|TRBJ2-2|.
ASSLRLANTGELF
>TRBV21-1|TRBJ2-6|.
ASSPPRSSGANVLT
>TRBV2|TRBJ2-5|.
ASMAQETQY
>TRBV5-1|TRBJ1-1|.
ASSLNGGVMNTEAF
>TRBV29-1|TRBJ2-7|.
SVGTGKTYEQY
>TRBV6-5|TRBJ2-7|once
ASSFEYEQY
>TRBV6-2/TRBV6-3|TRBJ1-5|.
ASSRGFQPQH
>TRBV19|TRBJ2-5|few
ASSITGTSGGETQY
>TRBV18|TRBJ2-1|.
ASSPTTGFDEQF
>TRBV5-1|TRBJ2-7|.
ASSLIFTTSSYEQY
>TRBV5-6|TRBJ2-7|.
ASSLLLGDEQY
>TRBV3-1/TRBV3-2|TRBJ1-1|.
ASSQDNRPNTEAF